This TCR beta chain is drawn from a study of cytotoxic CD8 clonotypes in ibrutinib-treated CLL. Study as a whole: Mean yields were 255,043 productive templates and 85,000 to 95,000 productive rearrangements per sample. Study observations and caveats: Baseline clonality exceeded age-matched healthy donors and tracked circulating CD8+ T-cell counts.

The V and J ends lost 6 bases and 8 bases respectively, with 8 bases between them. Germline V gives CDR1 MRHNA, CDR2 SNTAGT. This CDR3 spans 11 amino acids. Of note for this clone: Its antigen is unidentified.

Repertoires were generated with immunoSEQ multiplex PCR, while TCRdb's copy carries only in-frame clones and drops some. Of about 130,000 clones in the sample, approximately 80% are singletons; the top ten hold around 13%. This TCR was recovered from a human donor with chronic lymphocytic leukemia. The chain joins TRBV6-4 to TRBJ2-1; D is undetermined. The sequences come from PBMCs, collected after 12 months of ibrutinib treatment. This CDR3 is CASRKADEQFF. The CDR3 DNA reads as TGTGCCAGCAGGAAAGCAGATGAGCAGTTCTTC.